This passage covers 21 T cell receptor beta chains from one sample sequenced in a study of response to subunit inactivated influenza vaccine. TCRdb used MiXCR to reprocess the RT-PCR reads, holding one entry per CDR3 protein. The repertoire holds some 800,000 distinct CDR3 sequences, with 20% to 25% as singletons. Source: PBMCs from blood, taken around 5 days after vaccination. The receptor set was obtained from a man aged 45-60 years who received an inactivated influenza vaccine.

For the CDR3, the DNA is TGCGCCAGCAGCTGGGAGGACAGGGTGGACAATGAGCAGTTCTTC. As protein: CASSWEDRVDNEQFF. This chain joins TRBV5-1 and TRBJ2-1; 8 nucleotides align to TRBD1. Germline V gene data show CDR1 as SGHRS and CDR2 as YFSETQ. Trimming cost V 3 bases and J 5 bases; bases outside gene matches: 7. This CDR3 spans 15 amino acids. Filled out from reference TRBV5-1 and TRBJ2-1, the complete variable domain reads KAGVTQTPRYLIKTRGQQVTLSCSPISGHRSVSWYQQTPGQGLQFLFEYFSETQRNKGNFPGRFSGRQFSNSRSEMNVSTLELGDSALYLCASSWEDRVDNEQFFGPGTRLTVL.

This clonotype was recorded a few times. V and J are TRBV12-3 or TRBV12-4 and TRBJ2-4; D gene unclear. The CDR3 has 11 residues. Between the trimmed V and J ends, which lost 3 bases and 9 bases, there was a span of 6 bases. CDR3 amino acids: CASSFGSIQYF. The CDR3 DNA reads TGTGCCAGCAGTTTCGGTAGCATTCAGTACTTC.

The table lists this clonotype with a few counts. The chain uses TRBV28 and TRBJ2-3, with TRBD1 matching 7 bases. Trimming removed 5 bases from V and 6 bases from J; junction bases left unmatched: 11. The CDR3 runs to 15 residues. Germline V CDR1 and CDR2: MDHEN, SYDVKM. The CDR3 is CASSPRGIATDTQYF. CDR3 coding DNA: TGTGCCAGCAGTCCCAGGGGGATAGCAACGGATACGCAGTATTTT.

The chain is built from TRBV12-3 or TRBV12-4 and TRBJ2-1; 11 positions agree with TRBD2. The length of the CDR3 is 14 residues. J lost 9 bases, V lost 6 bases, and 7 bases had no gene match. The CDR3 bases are TGTGCCAGCAGATTTAGCGGGGGGGCAGTTGAGCAGTTCTTC. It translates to CASRFSGGAVEQFF.

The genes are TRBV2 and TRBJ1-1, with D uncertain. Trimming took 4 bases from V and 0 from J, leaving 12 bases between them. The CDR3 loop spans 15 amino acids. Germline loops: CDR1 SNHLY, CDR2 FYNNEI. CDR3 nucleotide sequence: TGTGCCAGCAGTGGGCGTAGACTGGTGAACACTGAAGCTTTCTTT. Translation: CASSGRRLVNTEAFF.

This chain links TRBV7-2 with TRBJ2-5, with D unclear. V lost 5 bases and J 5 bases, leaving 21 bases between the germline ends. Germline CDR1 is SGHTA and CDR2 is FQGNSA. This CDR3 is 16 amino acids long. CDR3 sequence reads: CASSPGFSRLGETQYF. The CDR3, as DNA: TGTGCCAGCAGCCCTGGATTTTCGAGGCTTGGGGAGACCCAGTACTTC.

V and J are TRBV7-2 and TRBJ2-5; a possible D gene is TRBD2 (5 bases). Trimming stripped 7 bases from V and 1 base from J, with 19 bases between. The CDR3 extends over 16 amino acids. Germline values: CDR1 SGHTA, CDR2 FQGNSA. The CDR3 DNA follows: TGTGCCAGCACCAAAGGAGGCGGGCCGATCCAAGAGACCCAGTACTTC. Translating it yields CASTKGGGPIQETQYF.

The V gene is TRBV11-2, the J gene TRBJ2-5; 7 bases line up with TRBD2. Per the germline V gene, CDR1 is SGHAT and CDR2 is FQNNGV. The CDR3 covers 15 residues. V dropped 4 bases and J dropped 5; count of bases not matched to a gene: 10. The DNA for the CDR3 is TGTGCCAGCAGCTCATGGCGGGGGACTCTGGAGACCCAGTACTTC. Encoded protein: CASSSWRGTLETQYF.

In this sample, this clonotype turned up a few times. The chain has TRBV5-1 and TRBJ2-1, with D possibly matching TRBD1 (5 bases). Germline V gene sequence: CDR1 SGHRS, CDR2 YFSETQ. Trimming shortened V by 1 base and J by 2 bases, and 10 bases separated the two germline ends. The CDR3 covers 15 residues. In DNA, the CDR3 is TGCGCCAGCAGCTTGTCAGGGTTTACCTACAATGAGCAGTTCTTC. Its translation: CASSLSGFTYNEQFF.

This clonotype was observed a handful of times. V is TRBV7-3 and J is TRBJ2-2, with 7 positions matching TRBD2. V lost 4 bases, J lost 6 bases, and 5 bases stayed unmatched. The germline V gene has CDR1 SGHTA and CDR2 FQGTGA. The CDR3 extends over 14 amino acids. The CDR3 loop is CASSSGTNAGELFF. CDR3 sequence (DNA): TGTGCCAGCAGCTCCGGGACTAATGCCGGGGAGCTGTTTTTT. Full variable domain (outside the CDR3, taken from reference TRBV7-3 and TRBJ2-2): GAGVSQTPSNKVTEKGKYVELRCDPISGHTALYWYRQSLGQGPEFLIYFQGTGAADDSGLPNDRFFAVRPEGSVSTLKIQRTERGDSAVYLCASSSGTNAGELFFGEGSRLTVL.

The CDR3 protein is CASSLRAGVYEQYF. The CDR3 DNA is TGTGCCAGCAGTCTCCGGGCAGGGGTCTACGAGCAGTACTTC. The V call is TRBV6-1, the J call TRBJ2-7; tentative D call: TRBD1 (6 bases). This CDR3 is 14 amino acids long. The germline V gene has CDR1 MNHNS and CDR2 SASEGT. V lost 5 bases and J 3 bases, leaving 14 bases between the germline ends.

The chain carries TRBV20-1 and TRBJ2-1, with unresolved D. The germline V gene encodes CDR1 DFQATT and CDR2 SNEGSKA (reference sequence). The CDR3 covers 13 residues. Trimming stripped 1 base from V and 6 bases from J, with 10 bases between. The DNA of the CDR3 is TGCAGTGCTAGAGTGGTGATTGGCAATGAGCAGTTCTTC. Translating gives CSARVVIGNEQFF.

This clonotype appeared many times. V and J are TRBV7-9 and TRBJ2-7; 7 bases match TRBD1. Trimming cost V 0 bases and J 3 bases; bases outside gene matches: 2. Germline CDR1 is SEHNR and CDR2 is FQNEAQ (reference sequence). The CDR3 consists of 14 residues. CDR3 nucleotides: TGTGCCAGCAGCTTAGCAGGGACAGACTACGAGCAGTACTTC. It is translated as CASSLAGTDYEQYF.

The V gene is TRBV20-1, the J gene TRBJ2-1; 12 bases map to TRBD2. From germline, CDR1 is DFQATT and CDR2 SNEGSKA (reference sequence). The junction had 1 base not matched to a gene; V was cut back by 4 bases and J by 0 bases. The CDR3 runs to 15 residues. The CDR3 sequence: CSAMTSGSSYNEQFF. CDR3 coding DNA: TGCAGTGCTATGACTAGCGGGAGCTCCTACAATGAGCAGTTCTTC.

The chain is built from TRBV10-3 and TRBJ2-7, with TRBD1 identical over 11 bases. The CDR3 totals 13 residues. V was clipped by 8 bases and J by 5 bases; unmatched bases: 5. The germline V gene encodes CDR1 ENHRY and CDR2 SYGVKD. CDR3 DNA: TGTGCCATCGGGGGACAGGGGGGCCACGAGCAGTACTTC. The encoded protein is CAIGGQGGHEQYF.

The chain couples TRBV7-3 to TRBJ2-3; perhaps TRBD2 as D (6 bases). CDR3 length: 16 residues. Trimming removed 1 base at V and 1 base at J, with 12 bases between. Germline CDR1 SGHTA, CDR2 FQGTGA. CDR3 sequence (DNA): TGTGCCAGCAGCTTAAAGCGGGCTAGCGGCACAGATACGCAGTATTTT. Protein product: CASSLKRASGTDTQYF.

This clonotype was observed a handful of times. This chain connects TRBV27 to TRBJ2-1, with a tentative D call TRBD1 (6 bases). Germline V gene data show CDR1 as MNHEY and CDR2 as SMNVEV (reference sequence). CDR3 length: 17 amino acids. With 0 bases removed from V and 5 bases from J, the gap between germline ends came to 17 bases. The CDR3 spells CASSLSSLGAIDNEQFF. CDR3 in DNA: TGTGCCAGCAGTTTATCCTCCCTGGGGGCGATCGACAATGAGCAGTTCTTC.

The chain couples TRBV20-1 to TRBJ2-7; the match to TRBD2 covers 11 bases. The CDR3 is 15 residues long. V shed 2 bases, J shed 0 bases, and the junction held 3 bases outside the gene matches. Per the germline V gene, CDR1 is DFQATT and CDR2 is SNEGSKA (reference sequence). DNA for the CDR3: TGCAGTGCTAGACCTAGCGGGGGGCTCTCCTACGAGCAGTACTTC. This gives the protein CSARPSGGLSYEQYF.

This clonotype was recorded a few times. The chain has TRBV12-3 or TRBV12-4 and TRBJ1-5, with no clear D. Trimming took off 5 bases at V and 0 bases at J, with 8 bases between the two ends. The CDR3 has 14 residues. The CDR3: CASSRHDSNQPQHF. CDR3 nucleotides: TGTGCCAGCAGTCGACACGATAGCAATCAGCCCCAGCATTTT.

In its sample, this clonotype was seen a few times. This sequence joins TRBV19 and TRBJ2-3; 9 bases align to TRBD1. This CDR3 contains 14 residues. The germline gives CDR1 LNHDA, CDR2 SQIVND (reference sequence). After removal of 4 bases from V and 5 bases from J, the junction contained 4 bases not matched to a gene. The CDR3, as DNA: TGTGCCAGTAGTACAACGACAGGGGGAGATACGCAGTATTTT. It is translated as CASSTTTGGDTQYF.

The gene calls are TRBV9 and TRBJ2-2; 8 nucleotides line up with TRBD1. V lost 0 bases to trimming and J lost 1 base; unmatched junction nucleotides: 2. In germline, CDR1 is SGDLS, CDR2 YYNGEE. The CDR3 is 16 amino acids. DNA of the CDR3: TGTGCCAGCAGCGTAGCAGGGGGCCTGAACACCGGGGAGCTGTTTTTT. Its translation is CASSVAGGLNTGELFF.